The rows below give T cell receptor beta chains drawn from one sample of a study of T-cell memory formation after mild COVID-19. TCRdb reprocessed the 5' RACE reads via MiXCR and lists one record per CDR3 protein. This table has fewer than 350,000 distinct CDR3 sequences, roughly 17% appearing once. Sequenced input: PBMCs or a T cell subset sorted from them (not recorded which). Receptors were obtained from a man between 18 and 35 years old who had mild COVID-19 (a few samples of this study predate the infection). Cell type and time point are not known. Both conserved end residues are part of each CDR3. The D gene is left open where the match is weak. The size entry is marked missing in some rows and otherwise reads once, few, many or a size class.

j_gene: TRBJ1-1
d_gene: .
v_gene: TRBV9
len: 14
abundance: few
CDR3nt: TGTGCCAGCAGCGGAGATGGGGAGGACACTGAAGCTTTCTTT
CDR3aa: CASSGDGEDTEAFF

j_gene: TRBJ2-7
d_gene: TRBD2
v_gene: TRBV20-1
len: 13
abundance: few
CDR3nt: TGCAGTGCCAGGGAGGGGAGTGGGTACGAGCAGTACTTC
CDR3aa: CSAREGSGYEQYF

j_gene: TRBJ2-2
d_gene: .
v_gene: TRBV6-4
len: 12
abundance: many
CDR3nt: TGTGCCAGCAGCGCGAACACCGGGGAGCTGTTTTTT
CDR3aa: CASSANTGELFF

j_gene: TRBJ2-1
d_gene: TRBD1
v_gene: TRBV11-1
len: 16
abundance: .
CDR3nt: TGTGCCAGCAGCCCACCGGACAGGATAAAAAACAATGAGCAGTTCTTC
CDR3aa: CASSPPDRIKNNEQFF

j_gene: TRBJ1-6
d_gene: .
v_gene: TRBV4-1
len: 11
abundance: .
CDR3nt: TGCGCCAGCAGCCAAGATCGGAGACGATTTTTT
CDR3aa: CASSQDRRRFF

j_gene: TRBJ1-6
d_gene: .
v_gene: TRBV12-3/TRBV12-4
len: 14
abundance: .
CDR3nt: TGTGCCAGCAGTTCCCCTGGGAGGAATTCACCCCTCCACTTT
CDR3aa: CASSSPGRNSPLHF

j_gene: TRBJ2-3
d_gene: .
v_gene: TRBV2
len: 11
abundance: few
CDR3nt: TGTGCCGGAGTCGTCCGGGATACGCAGTATTTT
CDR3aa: CAGVVRDTQYF

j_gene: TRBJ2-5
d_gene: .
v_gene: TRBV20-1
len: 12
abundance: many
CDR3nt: TGCAGTGCTATTGGGGGCTACGAGACCCAGTACTTC
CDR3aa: CSAIGGYETQYF

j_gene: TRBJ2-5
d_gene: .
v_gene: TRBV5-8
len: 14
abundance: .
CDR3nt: TGTGCCAGCAGCTTGGGGAGACTAAAAGAGACCCAGTACTTC
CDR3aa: CASSLGRLKETQYF

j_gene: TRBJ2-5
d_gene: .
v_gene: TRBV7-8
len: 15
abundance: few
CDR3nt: TGTGCCAGCAGCTTGTTCCCAGGGGCCCGAGAGACCCAGTACTTC
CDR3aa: CASSLFPGARETQYF

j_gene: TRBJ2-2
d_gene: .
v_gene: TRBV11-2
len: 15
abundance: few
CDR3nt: TGTGCCAGCAGCTTAGTGTTTGGGAACACCGGGGAGCTGTTTTTT
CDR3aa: CASSLVFGNTGELFF

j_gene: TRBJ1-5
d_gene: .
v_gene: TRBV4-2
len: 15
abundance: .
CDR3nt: TGTGCCAGCAGCCAAGGGTCCAACTTGGATCAGCCCCAGCATTTT
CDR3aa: CASSQGSNLDQPQHF

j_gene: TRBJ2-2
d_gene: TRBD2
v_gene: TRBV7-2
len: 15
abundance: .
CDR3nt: TGTGCCAGCAGCTATAGCGGGGGGGCCGCCGGGGAGCTGTTTTTT
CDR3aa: CASSYSGGAAGELFF

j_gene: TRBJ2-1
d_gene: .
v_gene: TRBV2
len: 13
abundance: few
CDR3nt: TGTGCCAGCAGTGTAGGAAACCAGGGTGAGCAGTTCTTC
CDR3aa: CASSVGNQGEQFF

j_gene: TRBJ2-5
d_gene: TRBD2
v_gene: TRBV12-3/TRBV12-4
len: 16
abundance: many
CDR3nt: TGTGCCAGCAGGAAGACTAGCGGGGGGGCTTGGGAGACCCAGTACTTC
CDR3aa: CASRKTSGGAWETQYF

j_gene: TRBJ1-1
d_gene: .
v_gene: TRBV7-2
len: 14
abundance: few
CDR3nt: TGTGCCAGCAGGGCAGACCCATCCCACACTGAAGCTTTCTTT
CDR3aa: CASRADPSHTEAFF

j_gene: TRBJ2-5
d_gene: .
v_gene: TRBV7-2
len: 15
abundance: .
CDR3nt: TGTGCCAGCAGCACCGAACAGGGCTACCAAGAGACCCAGTACTTC
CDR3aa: CASSTEQGYQETQYF

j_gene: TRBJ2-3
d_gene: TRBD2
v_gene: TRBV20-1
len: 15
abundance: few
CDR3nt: TGCAGTGCTATGGGACTAGCGGGGCTCGCAGATACGCAGTATTTT
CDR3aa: CSAMGLAGLADTQYF

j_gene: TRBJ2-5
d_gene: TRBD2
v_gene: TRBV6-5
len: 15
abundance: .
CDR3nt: TGTGCCAGCAGACTAGCGGGGGGGCTGAGAGAGACCCAGTACTTC
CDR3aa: CASRLAGGLRETQYF

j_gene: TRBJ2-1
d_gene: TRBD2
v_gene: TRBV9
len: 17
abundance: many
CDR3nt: TGTGCCAGCAGCCCTGGGGCGGCTAGCGGGTCTTACAATGAGCAGTTCTTC
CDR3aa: CASSPGAASGSYNEQFF

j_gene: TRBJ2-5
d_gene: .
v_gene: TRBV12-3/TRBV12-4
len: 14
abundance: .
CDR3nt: TGTGCCAGCAGTTTAGCGCTCCCTGGGGAGACCCAGTACTTC
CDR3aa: CASSLALPGETQYF

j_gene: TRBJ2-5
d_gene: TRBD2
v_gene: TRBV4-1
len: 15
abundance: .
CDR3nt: TGCGCCAGCAGCCAGGGCGGGGGGCGAGTGGAGACCCAGTACTTC
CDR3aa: CASSQGGGRVETQYF

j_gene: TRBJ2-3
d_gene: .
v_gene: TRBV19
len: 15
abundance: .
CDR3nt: TGTGCCAGTAGTCGTGCAGCGGAGAGCACAGATACGCAGTATTTT
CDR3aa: CASSRAAESTDTQYF

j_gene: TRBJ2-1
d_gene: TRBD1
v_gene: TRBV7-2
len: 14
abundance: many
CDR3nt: TGTGCCAGCAGCCCCACCGGGACAGTGGGTGAGCAGTTCTTC
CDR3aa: CASSPTGTVGEQFF

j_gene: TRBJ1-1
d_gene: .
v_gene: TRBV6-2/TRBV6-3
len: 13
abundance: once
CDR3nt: TGTGCCAGCAGTTACCAGCTTTGGGCTGAAGCTTTCTTT
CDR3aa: CASSYQLWAEAFF

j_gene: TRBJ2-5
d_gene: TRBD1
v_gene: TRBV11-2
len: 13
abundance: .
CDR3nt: TGTGCCAGCAGCCCGACAGGGTGGGAGACCCAGTACTTC
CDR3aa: CASSPTGWETQYF

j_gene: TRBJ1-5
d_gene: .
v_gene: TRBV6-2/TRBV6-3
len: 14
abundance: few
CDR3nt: TGTGCCAGCCCGGATGCGGCCCCCCATCAGCCCCAGCATTTT
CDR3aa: CASPDAAPHQPQHF

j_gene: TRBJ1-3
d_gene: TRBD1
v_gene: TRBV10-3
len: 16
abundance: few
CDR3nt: TGTGCCATCAGTGAAGGACAGGCGTACTCTGGAAACACCATATATTTT
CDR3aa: CAISEGQAYSGNTIYF

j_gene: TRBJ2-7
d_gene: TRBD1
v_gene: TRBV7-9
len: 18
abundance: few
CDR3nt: TGTGCCAGCAGCTCGGGGACAGGGACATCCCCAGGCCTTTACGAGCAGTACTTC
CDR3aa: CASSSGTGTSPGLYEQYF

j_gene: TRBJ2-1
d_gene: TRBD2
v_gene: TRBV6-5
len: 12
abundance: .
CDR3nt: TGTGCCAGCATGATTAGCGGGGGTCTTGAGTACTTC
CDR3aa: CASMISGGLEYF

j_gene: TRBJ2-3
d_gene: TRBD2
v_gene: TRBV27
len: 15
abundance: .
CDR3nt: TGTGCCAGCAGTAGGCTAGCGGGGTACACAGATACGCAGTATTTT
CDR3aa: CASSRLAGYTDTQYF

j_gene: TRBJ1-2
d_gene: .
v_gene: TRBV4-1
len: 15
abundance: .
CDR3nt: TGCGCCAGCAGCCAAGAGTCGGGGTCGGACTATGGCTACACCTTC
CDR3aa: CASSQESGSDYGYTF

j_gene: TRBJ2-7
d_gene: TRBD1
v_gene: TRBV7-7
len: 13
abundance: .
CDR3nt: TGTGCCAGCAGCTCCGGTGAGACAGGGGAGCAGTACTTC
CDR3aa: CASSSGETGEQYF

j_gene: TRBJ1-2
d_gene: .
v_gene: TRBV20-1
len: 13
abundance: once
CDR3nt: TGCAGTGCTCCCCGTGAGGGGTGGGATGGCTACACCTTC
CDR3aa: CSAPREGWDGYTF

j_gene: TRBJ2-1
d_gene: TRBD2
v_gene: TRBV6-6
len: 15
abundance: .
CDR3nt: TGTGCCAGCAGTTACACAAGGACTAGCGTCGATGAGCAGTTCTTC
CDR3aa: CASSYTRTSVDEQFF

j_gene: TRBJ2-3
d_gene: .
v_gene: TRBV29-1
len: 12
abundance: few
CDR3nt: TGCGGATGGTCTACAGGGACAGATACGCAGTATTTT
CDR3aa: CGWSTGTDTQYF

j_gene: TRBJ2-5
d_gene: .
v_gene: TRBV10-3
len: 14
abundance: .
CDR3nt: TGTGCCATCAGCTCCGCCGGGACCGCTCGGACCCAGTACTTC
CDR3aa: CAISSAGTARTQYF

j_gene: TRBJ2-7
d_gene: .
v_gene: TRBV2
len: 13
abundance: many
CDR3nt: TGTGCCAGCAGTGAGCCCTTCGAGGACGAGCAGTACTTC
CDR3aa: CASSEPFEDEQYF

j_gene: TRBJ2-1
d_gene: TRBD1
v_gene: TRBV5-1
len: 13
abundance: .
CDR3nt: TGCGCCAGCAGCCCTGGGTGGGACAGTGAGCAGTTCTTC
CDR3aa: CASSPGWDSEQFF

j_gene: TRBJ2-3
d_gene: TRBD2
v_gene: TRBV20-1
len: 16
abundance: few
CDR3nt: TGCAGTGCTAGACTAGCGGGGGGGCGAACGGCAGATACGCAGTATTTT
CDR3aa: CSARLAGGRTADTQYF

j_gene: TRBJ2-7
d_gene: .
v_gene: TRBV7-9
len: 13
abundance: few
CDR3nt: TGTGCCAGCAGCTGGGACATCCGCTACGAGCAGTACTTC
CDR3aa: CASSWDIRYEQYF

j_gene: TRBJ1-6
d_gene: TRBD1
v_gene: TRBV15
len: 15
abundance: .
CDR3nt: TGTGCCACCAGCAGAGATCGACAGGGAAATTCACCCCTCCACTTT
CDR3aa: CATSRDRQGNSPLHF

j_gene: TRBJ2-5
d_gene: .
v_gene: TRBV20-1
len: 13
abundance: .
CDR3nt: TGCAGTGCCCCGGACGGCCTTGGCGAGACCCAGTACTTC
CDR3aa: CSAPDGLGETQYF

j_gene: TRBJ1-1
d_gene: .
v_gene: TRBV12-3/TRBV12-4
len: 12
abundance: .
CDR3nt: TGTGCCAGCAGGCATGATAACACTGAAGCTTTCTTT
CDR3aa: CASRHDNTEAFF

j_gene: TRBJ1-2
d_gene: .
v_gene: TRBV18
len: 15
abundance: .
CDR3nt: TGTGCCAGCTCACCTGGTTGGGGGAAGATCTATGGCTACACCTTC
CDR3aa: CASSPGWGKIYGYTF

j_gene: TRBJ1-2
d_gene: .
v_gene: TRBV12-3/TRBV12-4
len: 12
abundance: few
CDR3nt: TGTGCCAGCAGTTTCCGTCAAGACGGCTACACCTTC
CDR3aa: CASSFRQDGYTF

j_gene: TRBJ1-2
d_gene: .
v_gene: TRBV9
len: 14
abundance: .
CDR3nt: TGTGCCAGCAGCGTAGATCGGGTAGACTATGGCTACACCTTC
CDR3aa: CASSVDRVDYGYTF

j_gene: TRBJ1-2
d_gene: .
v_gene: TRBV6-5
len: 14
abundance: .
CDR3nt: TGTGCCAGCAGCCCCGTGTGGGGGGATGGTGGCTACACCTTC
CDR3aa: CASSPVWGDGGYTF

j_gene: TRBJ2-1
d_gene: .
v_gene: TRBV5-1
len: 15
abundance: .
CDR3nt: TGCGCCAGCAGCTTGGATTCGCCGGAATACAATGAGCAGTTCTTC
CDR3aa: CASSLDSPEYNEQFF

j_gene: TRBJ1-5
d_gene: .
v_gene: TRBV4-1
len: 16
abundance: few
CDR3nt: TGCGCCAGCAGCCAAGATATCAGGGTGAGCAATCAGCCCCAGCATTTT
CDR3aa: CASSQDIRVSNQPQHF

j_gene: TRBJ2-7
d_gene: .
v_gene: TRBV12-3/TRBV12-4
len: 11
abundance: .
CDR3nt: TGTGCCAGCAGTTTTCATAACGAGCAGTACTTC
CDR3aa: CASSFHNEQYF

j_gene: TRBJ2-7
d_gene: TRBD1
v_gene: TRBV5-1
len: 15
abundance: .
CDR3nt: TGCGCCAGCAGCTTGGTAGAGACAGGGGTACACGAGCAGTACTTC
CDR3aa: CASSLVETGVHEQYF